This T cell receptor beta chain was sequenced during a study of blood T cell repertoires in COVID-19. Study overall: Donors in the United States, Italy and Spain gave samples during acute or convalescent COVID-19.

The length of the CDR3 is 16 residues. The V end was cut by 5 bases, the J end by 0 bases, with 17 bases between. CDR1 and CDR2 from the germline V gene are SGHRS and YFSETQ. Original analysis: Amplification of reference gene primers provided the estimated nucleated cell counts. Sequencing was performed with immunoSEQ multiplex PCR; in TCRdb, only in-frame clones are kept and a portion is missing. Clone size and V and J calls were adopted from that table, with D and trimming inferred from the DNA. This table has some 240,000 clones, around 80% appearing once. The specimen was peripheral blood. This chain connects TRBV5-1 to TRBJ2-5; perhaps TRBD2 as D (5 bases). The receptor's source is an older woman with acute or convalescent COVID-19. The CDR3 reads CASRNLGWEYQETQYF. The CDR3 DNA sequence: TGCGCCAGCAGAAACCTAGGCTGGGAGTACCAAGAGACCCAGTACTTC.